The 14 T cell receptor beta chains given below trace back to one sample, sequenced in a study of shared clonotypes between healthy human individuals (dated by TCRdb to 2018 to 2020). The library was prepared using the immunoSEQ multiplex PCR assay. This is the immuneACCESS table as TCRdb keeps it, with only in-frame sequences that have V and J called. A part of the clones is gone; compared with another copy, unresolved V genes explain less than half, and the rest is unexplained. This sample gives millions of clones in total; around 96% of them show up just once. The ten largest clones add up to roughly 1% of the sample. CD8 naive samples were obtained by positive selection for CCR7 among CD45RO-negative cells, yielding a CD45RA+CCR7+ population from which TemRA cells were excluded. Source material: naive CD8+ T cells sorted from blood. In light of the paper, this sample's cell subset or site label describes: CD45RA+CCR7+. The receptor set was obtained from a man younger than 35 in good health.

The V and J genes are TRBV9 and TRBJ2-1, with 7 bases lining up with TRBD1. From germline, CDR1 is SGDLS and CDR2 YYNGEE. The CDR3 sequence is 14 residues long. Losses at the gene ends were 4 bases for V and 3 bases for J; bases not matched to a gene: 4. The CDR3 loop reads CASSPGQNYNEQFF. DNA of the CDR3: TGTGCCAGCAGCCCGGGACAGAACTACAATGAGCAGTTCTTC.

The chain has TRBV14 and TRBJ2-1; TRBD1 aligns across 9 bases. Trimming removed 5 bases from V and 9 bases from J; junction bases left unmatched: 5. The CDR3 is made up of 13 amino acids. Germline V gene sequence: CDR1 SGHDN, CDR2 FVKESK. CDR3 in amino acids: CASSEQGAGEQFF. CDR3 nucleotides: TGTGCCAGCAGCGAACAGGGGGCAGGTGAGCAGTTCTTC.

The chain combines TRBV11-2 with TRBJ2-5; D may be TRBD1 (5 bases). CDR3 length: 15 residues. Trimming shortened V by 2 bases and J by 6 bases, and 16 bases separated the two germline ends. CDR1 is SGHAT and CDR2 is FQNNGV in the germline V gene. CDR3 region: CASSLPVGQGQTQYF. The DNA of the CDR3 is TGTGCCAGCAGCTTACCGGTGGGGCAGGGTCAGACCCAGTACTTC.

This rearrangement joins TRBV7-9 to TRBJ1-6, with no clear D. The CDR3 extends over 13 amino acids. Germline loops: CDR1 SEHNR, CDR2 FQNEAQ (reference sequence). Trimming cost V 6 bases and J 7 bases, with 10 bases left between them. CDR3 region: CASSPAVNSPLHF. CDR3 DNA sequence: TGTGCCAGCAGTCCCGCGGTGAATTCACCCCTCCACTTT.

This clone was picked up one time. The chain has TRBV4-1 and TRBJ2-3, with unresolved D. CDR3 length: 13 residues. The V end was cut by 4 bases, the J end by 6 bases, with 11 bases between. CDR1 is MGHRA, CDR2 YSYEKL, per germline. CDR3 loop: CASSPRIGDTQYF. CDR3 DNA: TGCGCCAGCAGCCCCCGAATTGGGGATACGCAGTATTTT.

As regards this clone: This sample includes further DNA sequences coding for the same CDR3. V and J are TRBV30 and TRBJ1-5; D is unresolved. V lost 5 bases and J 0 bases, leaving 11 bases between the germline ends. Germline V gives CDR1 GTSNPN, CDR2 SVGIG (reference sequence). CDR3 length equals 14 residues. The CDR3 here is CAWGWENSNQPQHF. As DNA, the CDR3 is TGTGCCTGGGGTTGGGAGAATAGCAATCAGCCCCAGCATTTT.

The chain employs TRBV25-1 and TRBJ1-2; D is uncertain. V was cut by 4 bases and J by 2 bases, with 5 bases left in between. Germline values: CDR1 MGHDK, CDR2 SYGVNS. The CDR3 runs to 12 residues. CDR3 sequence reads: CASSGGNYGYTF. The CDR3 region has the DNA TGTGCCAGCAGTGGGGGAAACTATGGCTACACCTTC.

The V and J genes are TRBV30 and TRBJ1-3, with TRBD1 as a possible D gene (5 bases). Trimming stripped 5 bases from V and 8 bases from J, with 7 bases between. This CDR3 has 10 amino acids. Germline lookup yields CDR1 GTSNPN and CDR2 SVGIG (reference sequence). CDR3 region: CAWDSHTIYF. The CDR3 coding sequence is TGTGCCTGGGACAGCCACACCATATATTTT.

The chain has TRBV29-1 and TRBJ1-1; tentatively, D is TRBD1 (5 bases). The CDR3 has 15 residues. Trimming shortened V by 3 bases and J by 0 bases, and 14 bases separated the two germline ends. The germline gives CDR1 SQVTM, CDR2 ANQGSEA. CDR3: CSVEGGVGLNTEAFF. DNA for the CDR3: TGCAGCGTTGAGGGGGGGGTAGGTTTGAACACTGAAGCTTTCTTT.

The rearrangement uses TRBV7-9 and TRBJ1-5, with 7 bases identical to TRBD1. The J segment lost 11 bases and the V segment lost 5 bases, leaving 6 bases of the junction unmatched. CDR1 is SEHNR and CDR2 is FQNEAQ in the germline V gene (reference sequence). There are 12 residues in the CDR3. The CDR3 protein is CASSVGTEAQHF. CDR3 bases: TGTGCCAGCAGCGTTGGGACAGAAGCCCAGCATTTT.

The V gene is TRBV2, the J gene TRBJ1-1, with D unclear. Germline assignment: CDR1 SNHLY and CDR2 FYNNEI. Trimming shortened V by 3 bases and J by 4 bases, and 12 bases separated the two germline ends. The CDR3 sequence is 14 residues long. The CDR3 loop is CASSDPMAATEAFF. The DNA of the CDR3 is TGTGCCAGCAGTGACCCGATGGCAGCCACTGAAGCTTTCTTT.

V usage is TRBV27 and J usage is TRBJ2-7; 7 bases align to TRBD2. In germline, CDR1 is MNHEY, CDR2 SMNVEV (reference sequence). This CDR3 spans 14 amino acids. Unmatched junction bases numbered 9, after V lost 6 bases and J lost 4 bases. CDR3 DNA sequence: TGTGCCAGCAGACCCGGGGGGTTGGGTTACGAGCAGTACTTC. This gives the protein CASRPGGLGYEQYF.

This chain links TRBV2 with TRBJ2-3, with D tentatively TRBD2 (7 bases). The V end lost 11 bases, the J end lost 2 bases, and 20 bases lay between the germline ends. Germline V lookup: CDR1 SNHLY, CDR2 FYNNEI. The CDR3 has 15 amino acids. The chain's CDR3 is CAYPGGGRTTDTQYF. CDR3 sequence (DNA): TGTGCCTATCCGGGGGGCGGGCGTACCACAGATACGCAGTATTTT.

The chain couples TRBV5-1 to TRBJ2-7; 12 nucleotides agree with TRBD2. The CDR3 consists of 15 residues. The V gene's germline CDR1 is SGHRS and CDR2 YFSETQ. V gave up 0 bases and J gave up 4 bases; unmatched junction bases: 2. The CDR3 sequence: CASSLGTSGIYEQYF. The CDR3 DNA reads TGCGCCAGCAGCTTGGGGACTAGCGGGATTTACGAGCAGTACTTC.